A selection of T cell receptor beta chains follows, all from one sample in a study of T cells after yellow fever vaccination. TCRdb redid the calling of the 5' RACE reads with MiXCR, one entry per CDR3 protein. The repertoire holds 120,000 or so distinct CDR3 sequences, with around 7.2% as singletons. The material sequenced was CD4+ T cells sorted from PBMCs, taken more than 40 days after the first yellow fever vaccination. The receptors come from a man aged 18-30 years who received the YFV17D yellow fever vaccine. The CDR3 runs from the conserved cysteine through the conserved F or W. The D gene is left open where the match is weak. Size is omitted from some rows. Given values are once, few, many or a class for expanded clones.

v_call: TRBV29-1
clone_size: many
j_call: TRBJ2-1
d_call: TRBD1
cdr3_aa: CSVDRVFHEQFF
cdr3_nt: TGCAGCGTGGACAGGGTATTTCATGAGCAGTTCTTC

v_call: TRBV4-3
clone_size: many
j_call: TRBJ1-6
d_call: .
cdr3_aa: CASSQDMPYSPLHF
cdr3_nt: TGCGCCAGCAGCCAAGATATGCCTTATTCACCCCTCCACTTT

v_call: TRBV7-2
clone_size: many
j_call: TRBJ2-1
d_call: TRBD1
cdr3_aa: CASSPGTGYNEQFF
cdr3_nt: TGTGCCAGCAGCCCTGGGACAGGTTACAATGAGCAGTTCTTC

v_call: TRBV5-1
clone_size: many
j_call: TRBJ2-2
d_call: .
cdr3_aa: CASIPLGLTGELFF
cdr3_nt: TGCGCCAGCATCCCACTGGGCTTGACCGGGGAGCTGTTTTTT

v_call: TRBV14
clone_size: .
j_call: TRBJ2-3
d_call: .
cdr3_aa: CASSPRVEGTQYF
cdr3_nt: TGTGCCAGCAGCCCAAGGGTGGAGGGCACGCAGTATTTT

v_call: TRBV6-1
clone_size: many
j_call: TRBJ2-7
d_call: TRBD2
cdr3_aa: CASTTSGGYEQYF
cdr3_nt: TGTGCCAGCACGACTAGCGGGGGCTACGAGCAGTACTTC

v_call: TRBV4-2
clone_size: many
j_call: TRBJ2-7
d_call: TRBD1
cdr3_aa: CASSRTGGQFYEQYF
cdr3_nt: TGTGCCAGCAGCCGAACAGGGGGCCAGTTCTACGAGCAGTACTTC

v_call: TRBV5-4
clone_size: many
j_call: TRBJ1-1
d_call: TRBD1
cdr3_aa: CASSLARDRVRLKSMNTEAFF
cdr3_nt: TGTGCCAGCAGCTTGGCCCGGGACAGGGTACGGCTTAAAAGTATGAACACTGAAGCTTTCTTT

v_call: TRBV5-1
clone_size: .
j_call: TRBJ2-3
d_call: .
cdr3_aa: CASSLVQGDTQYF
cdr3_nt: TGCGCCAGCAGCTTGGTTCAGGGAGATACGCAGTATTTT

v_call: TRBV6-4
clone_size: many
j_call: TRBJ2-3
d_call: .
cdr3_aa: CASSYDRSTDTQYF
cdr3_nt: TGTGCCAGCAGTTATGACAGAAGCACAGATACGCAGTATTTT

v_call: TRBV7-2
clone_size: many
j_call: TRBJ2-1
d_call: TRBD2
cdr3_aa: CASSLNGGGGGYNEQFF
cdr3_nt: TGTGCCAGCAGCTTAAACGGCGGTGGGGGGGGATATAATGAGCAGTTCTTC

v_call: TRBV9
clone_size: few
j_call: TRBJ2-5
d_call: .
cdr3_aa: CASSVVTAGTQYF
cdr3_nt: TGTGCCAGCAGCGTAGTGACCGCAGGGACCCAGTACTTC

v_call: TRBV20-1
clone_size: many
j_call: TRBJ1-1
d_call: .
cdr3_aa: CSAFLPNTEAFF
cdr3_nt: TGCAGTGCTTTCTTGCCGAACACTGAAGCTTTCTTT

v_call: TRBV11-2
clone_size: many
j_call: TRBJ2-7
d_call: .
cdr3_aa: CASSLVGQVYEQYF
cdr3_nt: TGTGCCAGCAGCTTAGTGGGACAAGTCTACGAGCAGTACTTC

v_call: TRBV4-3
clone_size: .
j_call: TRBJ1-3
d_call: .
cdr3_aa: CASSQDLGRGSGNTIYF
cdr3_nt: TGCGCCAGCAGCCAAGATCTGGGCCGAGGCTCTGGAAACACCATATATTTT

v_call: TRBV29-1
clone_size: many
j_call: TRBJ2-3
d_call: TRBD1
cdr3_aa: CSVAPGQGRDTQYF
cdr3_nt: TGCAGCGTCGCGCCGGGACAGGGGAGAGATACGCAGTATTTT

v_call: TRBV2
clone_size: .
j_call: TRBJ2-6
d_call: .
cdr3_aa: CASSEERPGANVLTF
cdr3_nt: TGTGCCAGCAGTGAAGAGAGGCCTGGGGCCAACGTCCTGACTTTC

v_call: TRBV28
clone_size: many
j_call: TRBJ2-5
d_call: .
cdr3_aa: CASSWIETQYF
cdr3_nt: TGTGCCAGCAGTTGGATCGAGACCCAGTACTTC

v_call: TRBV19
clone_size: few
j_call: TRBJ2-1
d_call: TRBD2
cdr3_aa: CASSTELAGGSEQFF
cdr3_nt: TGTGCCAGTAGTACCGAACTAGCGGGGGGGAGTGAGCAGTTCTTC

v_call: TRBV5-1
clone_size: many
j_call: TRBJ2-5
d_call: TRBD1
cdr3_aa: CASSLAEGAKETQYF
cdr3_nt: TGCGCCAGCAGCTTGGCCGAGGGGGCAAAAGAGACCCAGTACTTC

v_call: TRBV7-2
clone_size: many
j_call: TRBJ2-1
d_call: .
cdr3_aa: CASSLVVGGPYNEQFF
cdr3_nt: TGTGCCAGCAGCTTAGTAGTGGGGGGCCCCTACAATGAGCAGTTCTTC

v_call: TRBV5-1
clone_size: .
j_call: TRBJ1-3
d_call: .
cdr3_aa: CASRSSQGNTIYF
cdr3_nt: TGCGCCAGCAGATCCTCCCAGGGAAACACCATATATTTT

v_call: TRBV7-3
clone_size: many
j_call: TRBJ2-1
d_call: .
cdr3_aa: CASSASSYNEQFF
cdr3_nt: TGTGCCAGCAGCGCAAGCTCCTACAATGAGCAGTTCTTC

v_call: TRBV2
clone_size: few
j_call: TRBJ2-6
d_call: .
cdr3_aa: CASSEFWGGANVLTF
cdr3_nt: TGTGCCAGCAGTGAATTCTGGGGAGGGGCCAACGTCCTGACTTTC

v_call: TRBV18
clone_size: many
j_call: TRBJ1-1
d_call: .
cdr3_aa: CASSPIHNTEAFF
cdr3_nt: TGTGCCAGCTCACCAATACACAACACTGAAGCTTTCTTT

v_call: TRBV7-9
clone_size: .
j_call: TRBJ1-1
d_call: TRBD1
cdr3_aa: CASSFGPRQGAETEAFF
cdr3_nt: TGTGCCAGCAGCTTCGGACCGAGACAGGGGGCTGAGACTGAAGCTTTCTTT

v_call: TRBV5-1
clone_size: many
j_call: TRBJ1-4
d_call: .
cdr3_aa: CASSLASQEGEKLFF
cdr3_nt: TGCGCCAGCAGCTTGGCCAGCCAGGAGGGAGAAAAACTGTTTTTT

v_call: TRBV10-3
clone_size: many
j_call: TRBJ1-2
d_call: .
cdr3_aa: CAISESPGYGYTF
cdr3_nt: TGTGCCATCAGTGAGTCGCCGGGCTATGGCTACACCTTC

v_call: TRBV20-1
clone_size: few
j_call: TRBJ2-1
d_call: TRBD2
cdr3_aa: CSATSGGRYNEQFF
cdr3_nt: TGCAGTGCTACTAGCGGGGGGCGATACAATGAGCAGTTCTTC

v_call: TRBV11-1
clone_size: many
j_call: TRBJ2-3
d_call: .
cdr3_aa: CASRRDPKDTQYF
cdr3_nt: TGTGCCAGCAGACGGGACCCAAAGGATACGCAGTATTTT

v_call: TRBV4-3
clone_size: many
j_call: TRBJ2-7
d_call: .
cdr3_aa: CASSQESWGEQYF
cdr3_nt: TGCGCCAGCAGCCAAGAATCCTGGGGCGAGCAGTACTTC

v_call: TRBV20-1
clone_size: many
j_call: TRBJ2-1
d_call: .
cdr3_aa: CSARDPRQGLYNEQFF
cdr3_nt: TGCAGTGCTAGAGACCCCCGGCAGGGCCTCTACAATGAGCAGTTCTTC

v_call: TRBV6-2/TRBV6-3
clone_size: many
j_call: TRBJ2-7
d_call: TRBD2
cdr3_aa: CASSDPFAGVYEQYF
cdr3_nt: TGTGCCAGCAGTGACCCCTTCGCGGGGGTATACGAGCAGTACTTC

v_call: TRBV14
clone_size: many
j_call: TRBJ1-2
d_call: .
cdr3_aa: CASSQGTAYGYTF
cdr3_nt: TGTGCCAGCAGCCAAGGAACGGCCTATGGCTACACCTTC

v_call: TRBV3-1
clone_size: few
j_call: TRBJ2-2
d_call: TRBD2
cdr3_aa: CASSQVGSGGWTGELFF
cdr3_nt: TGTGCCAGCAGCCAAGTAGGTAGCGGGGGATGGACCGGGGAGCTGTTTTTT

v_call: TRBV29-1
clone_size: many
j_call: TRBJ2-3
d_call: .
cdr3_aa: CSDGGPDTQYF
cdr3_nt: TGCAGCGACGGGGGGCCCGATACGCAGTATTTT

v_call: TRBV6-5
clone_size: many
j_call: TRBJ1-2
d_call: .
cdr3_aa: CASTSWASGYTF
cdr3_nt: TGTGCCAGCACCTCCTGGGCGTCGGGCTACACCTTC

v_call: TRBV7-2
clone_size: many
j_call: TRBJ1-6
d_call: .
cdr3_aa: CASSDGGHSPLHF
cdr3_nt: TGTGCCAGCAGCGATGGGGGACATTCACCCCTCCACTTT

v_call: TRBV28
clone_size: many
j_call: TRBJ2-5
d_call: .
cdr3_aa: CASTSGGLVVETQYF
cdr3_nt: TGTGCCAGCACCTCGGGGGGCCTGGTGGTGGAGACCCAGTACTTC

v_call: TRBV7-2
clone_size: .
j_call: TRBJ1-5
d_call: .
cdr3_aa: CASSLSGRSNQPQHF
cdr3_nt: TGTGCCAGCAGCTTATCAGGACGGAGCAATCAGCCCCAGCATTTT

v_call: TRBV12-3/TRBV12-4
clone_size: few
j_call: TRBJ2-7
d_call: TRBD2
cdr3_aa: CASSFRGGYEQYF
cdr3_nt: TGTGCCAGCAGTTTCCGGGGGGGCTACGAGCAGTACTTC

v_call: TRBV28
clone_size: many
j_call: TRBJ2-6
d_call: .
cdr3_aa: CASSSTGLGANVLTF
cdr3_nt: TGTGCCAGCAGTTCGACAGGCTTGGGGGCCAACGTCCTGACTTTC

v_call: TRBV20-1
clone_size: many
j_call: TRBJ1-2
d_call: .
cdr3_aa: CSARPKGLHLLYGYTF
cdr3_nt: TGCAGTGCTAGACCGAAGGGACTCCATCTACTCTATGGCTACACCTTC

v_call: TRBV24-1
clone_size: many
j_call: TRBJ2-2
d_call: .
cdr3_aa: CATSDSAGELFF
cdr3_nt: TGTGCCACCAGTGATTCAGCCGGGGAGCTGTTTTTT

v_call: TRBV15
clone_size: many
j_call: TRBJ2-5
d_call: .
cdr3_aa: CATSPRGRETQYF
cdr3_nt: TGTGCCACCAGCCCACGAGGGCGAGAGACCCAGTACTTC

v_call: TRBV5-1
clone_size: many
j_call: TRBJ2-7
d_call: TRBD1
cdr3_aa: CASSGLTGGYEQYF
cdr3_nt: TGCGCCAGCAGCGGACTGACAGGGGGCTACGAGCAGTACTTC

v_call: TRBV6-5
clone_size: many
j_call: TRBJ2-3
d_call: TRBD2
cdr3_aa: CASSFSSGGAGGKDTQYF
cdr3_nt: TGTGCCAGCAGTTTCTCTAGCGGGGGGGCCGGTGGTAAAGATACGCAGTATTTT

v_call: TRBV5-6
clone_size: many
j_call: TRBJ2-1
d_call: .
cdr3_aa: CASSLDRFNEQFF
cdr3_nt: TGTGCCAGCAGCTTGGACCGGTTCAATGAGCAGTTCTTC